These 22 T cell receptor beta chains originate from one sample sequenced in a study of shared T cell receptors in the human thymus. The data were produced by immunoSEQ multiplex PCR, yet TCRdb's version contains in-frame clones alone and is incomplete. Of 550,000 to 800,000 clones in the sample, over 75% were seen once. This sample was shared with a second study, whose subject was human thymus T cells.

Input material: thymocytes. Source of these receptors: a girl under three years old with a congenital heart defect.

The CDR3: CASSVAQGNYGYTF. CDR3 coding DNA: TGTGCCAGCAGCGTAGCTCAGGGTAACTATGGCTACACCTTC. The rearrangement links TRBV9 to TRBJ1-2, with D tentatively TRBD1 (5 bases). V gave up 0 bases and J gave up 1 base, with 7 bases separating them. The CDR3 length is 14 residues. Per the germline V gene, CDR1 is SGDLS and CDR2 is YYNGEE.

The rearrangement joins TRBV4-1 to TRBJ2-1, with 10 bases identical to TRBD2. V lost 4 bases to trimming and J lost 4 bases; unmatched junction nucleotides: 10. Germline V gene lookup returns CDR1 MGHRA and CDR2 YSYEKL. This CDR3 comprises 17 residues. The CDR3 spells CASSPQRTSGKYNEQFF. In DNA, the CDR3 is TGCGCCAGCAGCCCCCAACGGACTAGCGGCAAATACAATGAGCAGTTCTTC.

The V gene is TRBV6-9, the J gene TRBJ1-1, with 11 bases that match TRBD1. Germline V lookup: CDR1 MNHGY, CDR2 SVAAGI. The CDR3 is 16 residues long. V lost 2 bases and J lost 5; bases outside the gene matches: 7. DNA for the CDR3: TGTGCCAGCAGTTATGAGGGACAGGGGGAGAATACTGAAGCTTTCTTT. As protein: CASSYEGQGENTEAFF.

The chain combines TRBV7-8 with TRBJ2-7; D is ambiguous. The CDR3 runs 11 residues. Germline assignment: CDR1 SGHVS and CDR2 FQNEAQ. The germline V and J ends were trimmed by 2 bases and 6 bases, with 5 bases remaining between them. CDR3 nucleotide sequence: TGTGCCAGCAGCTTACAGTTCGAGCAGTACTTC. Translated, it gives CASSLQFEQYF. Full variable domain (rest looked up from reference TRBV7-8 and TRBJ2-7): GAGVSQSPRYKVAKRGQDVALRCDPISGHVSLFWYQQALGQGPEFLTYFQNEAQLDKSGLPSDRFFAERPEGSVSTLKIQRTQQEDSAVYLCASSLQFEQYFGPGTRLTVT.

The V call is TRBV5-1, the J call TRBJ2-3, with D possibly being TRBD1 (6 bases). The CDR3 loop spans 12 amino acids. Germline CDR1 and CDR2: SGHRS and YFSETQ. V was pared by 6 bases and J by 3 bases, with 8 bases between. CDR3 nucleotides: TGCGCCAGCAAGAGGGGGACAGATACGCAGTATTTT. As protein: CASKRGTDTQYF.

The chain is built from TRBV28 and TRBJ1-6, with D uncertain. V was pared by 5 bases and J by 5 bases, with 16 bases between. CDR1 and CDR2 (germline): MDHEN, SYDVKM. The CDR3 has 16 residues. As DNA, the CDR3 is TGTGCCAGCAGTCTCGGGCGGACTGAAGATAATTCACCCCTCCACTTT. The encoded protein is CASSLGRTEDNSPLHF.

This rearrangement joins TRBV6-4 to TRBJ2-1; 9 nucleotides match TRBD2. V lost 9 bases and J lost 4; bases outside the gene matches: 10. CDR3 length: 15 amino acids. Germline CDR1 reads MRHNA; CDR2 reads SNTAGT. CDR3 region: CASRKAGGTYNEQFF. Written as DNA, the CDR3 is TGTGCCAGTAGAAAAGCGGGGGGAACGTACAATGAGCAGTTCTTC.

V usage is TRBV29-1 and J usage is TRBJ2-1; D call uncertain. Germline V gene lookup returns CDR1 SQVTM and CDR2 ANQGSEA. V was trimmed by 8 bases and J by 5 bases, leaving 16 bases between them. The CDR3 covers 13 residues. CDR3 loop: CSPIILFDNEQFF. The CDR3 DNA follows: TGCAGCCCCATCATACTATTTGACAATGAGCAGTTCTTC.

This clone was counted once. The DNA for the CDR3 is TGTGCCAGCAGCGTAGAATCAGGGGGGAACCTTGACGAGCAGTACTTC. Amino acids: CASSVESGGNLDEQYF. This rearrangement joins TRBV9 to TRBJ2-7, with D possibly matching TRBD1 (7 bases). The V end lost 0 bases, the J end lost 5 bases, and 18 bases lay between the germline ends. This CDR3 contains 16 residues. Per the germline V gene, CDR1 is SGDLS and CDR2 is YYNGEE.

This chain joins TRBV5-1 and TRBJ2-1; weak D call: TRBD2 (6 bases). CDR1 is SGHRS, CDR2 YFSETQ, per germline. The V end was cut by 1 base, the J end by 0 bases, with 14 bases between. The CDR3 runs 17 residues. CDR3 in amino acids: CASSLTRDLSSYNEQFF. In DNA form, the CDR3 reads TGCGCCAGCAGCTTGACTCGGGACTTGAGCTCCTACAATGAGCAGTTCTTC.

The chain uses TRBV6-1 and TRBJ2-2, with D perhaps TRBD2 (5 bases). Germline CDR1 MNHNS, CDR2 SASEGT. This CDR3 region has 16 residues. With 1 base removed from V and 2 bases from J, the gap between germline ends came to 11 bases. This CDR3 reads CASSEVVRTNTGELFF. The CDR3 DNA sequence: TGTGCCAGCAGTGAAGTCGTCAGGACTAACACCGGGGAGCTGTTTTTT.

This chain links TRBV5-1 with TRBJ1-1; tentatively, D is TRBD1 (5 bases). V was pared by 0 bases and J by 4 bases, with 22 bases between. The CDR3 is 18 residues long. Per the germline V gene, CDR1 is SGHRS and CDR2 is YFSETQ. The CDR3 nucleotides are TGCGCCAGCAGCTTGGAGGCGCAGGGCCCTACTAAGAGCACTGAAGCTTTCTTT. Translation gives CASSLEAQGPTKSTEAFF. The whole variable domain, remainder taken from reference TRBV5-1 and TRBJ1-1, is KAGVTQTPRYLIKTRGQQVTLSCSPISGHRSVSWYQQTPGQGLQFLFEYFSETQRNKGNFPGRFSGRQFSNSRSEMNVSTLELGDSALYLCASSLEAQGPTKSTEAFFGQGTRLTVV.

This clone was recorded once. CDR3 in amino acids: CASSPGGYGYTF. The DNA of the CDR3 is TGTGCCAGCAGCCCCGGGGGCTATGGCTACACCTTC. This chain uses TRBV13 with TRBJ1-2, with D tentatively TRBD1 (5 bases). The CDR3 covers 12 residues. Per the germline V gene, CDR1 is PRHDT and CDR2 is FYEKMQ (reference sequence). Trimming removed 5 bases from V and 4 bases from J, with 8 bases in between. The full variable domain, its missing parts supplied by reference TRBV13 and TRBJ1-2, is AAGVIQSPRHLIKEKRETATLKCYPIPRHDTVYWYQQGPGQDPQFLISFYEKMQSDKGSIPDRFSAQQFSDYHSELNMSSLELGDSALYFCASSPGGYGYTFGSGTRLTVV.

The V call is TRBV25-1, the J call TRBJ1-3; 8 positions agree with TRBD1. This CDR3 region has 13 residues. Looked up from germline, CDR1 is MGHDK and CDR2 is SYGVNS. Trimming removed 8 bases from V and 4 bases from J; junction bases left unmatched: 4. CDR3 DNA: TGTGCCAGCCAGACAGGGGTCGGAAACACCATATATTTT. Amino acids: CASQTGVGNTIYF.

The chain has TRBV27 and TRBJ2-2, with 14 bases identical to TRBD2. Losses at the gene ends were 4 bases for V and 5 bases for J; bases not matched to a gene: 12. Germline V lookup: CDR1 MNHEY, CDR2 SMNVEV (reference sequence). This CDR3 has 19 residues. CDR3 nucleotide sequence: TGTGCCAGCAGTTCCTCTTGGACTAGCGGGGGGCCTCTAACCGGGGAGCTGTTTTTT. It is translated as CASSSSWTSGGPLTGELFF.

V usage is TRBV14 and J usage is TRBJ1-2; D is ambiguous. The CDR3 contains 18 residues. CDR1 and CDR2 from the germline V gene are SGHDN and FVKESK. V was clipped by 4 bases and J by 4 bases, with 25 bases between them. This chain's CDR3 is CASSPRNKDKASGYGYTF. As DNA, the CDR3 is TGTGCCAGCAGCCCTCGAAACAAGGATAAGGCAAGCGGCTATGGCTACACCTTC.

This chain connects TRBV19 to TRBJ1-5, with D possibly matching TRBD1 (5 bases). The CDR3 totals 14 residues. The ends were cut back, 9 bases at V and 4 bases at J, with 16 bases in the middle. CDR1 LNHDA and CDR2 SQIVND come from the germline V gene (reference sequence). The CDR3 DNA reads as TGTGCCAGCGGACCGGGACTGATAAATCAGCCCCAGCATTTT. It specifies CASGPGLINQPQHF.

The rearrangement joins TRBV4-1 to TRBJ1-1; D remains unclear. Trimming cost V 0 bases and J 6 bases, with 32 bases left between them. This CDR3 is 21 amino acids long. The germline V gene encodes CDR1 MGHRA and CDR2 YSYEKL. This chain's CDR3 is CASSQDQKRNLPPIWCAEAFF. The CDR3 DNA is TGCGCCAGCAGCCAAGATCAAAAACGAAATTTACCCCCGATCTGGTGCGCTGAAGCTTTCTTT.

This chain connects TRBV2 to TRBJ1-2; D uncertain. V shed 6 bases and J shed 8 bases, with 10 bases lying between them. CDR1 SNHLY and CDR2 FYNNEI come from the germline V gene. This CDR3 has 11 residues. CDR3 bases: TGTGCCAGCAGCGCAGGCTGGGGCTACACCTTC. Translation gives CASSAGWGYTF. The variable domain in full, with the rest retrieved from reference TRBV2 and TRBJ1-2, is EPEVTQTPSHQVTQMGQEVILRCVPISNHLYFYWYRQILGQKVEFLVSFYNNEISEKSEIFDDQFSVERPDGSNFTLKIRSTKLEDSAMYFCASSAGWGYTFGSGTRLTVV.

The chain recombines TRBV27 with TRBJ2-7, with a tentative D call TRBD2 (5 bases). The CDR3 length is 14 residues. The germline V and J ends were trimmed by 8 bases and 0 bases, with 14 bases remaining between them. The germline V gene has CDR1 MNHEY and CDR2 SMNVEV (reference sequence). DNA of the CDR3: TGTGCCAGCCGGCGGGCCACGGACTCCTACGAGCAGTACTTC. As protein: CASRRATDSYEQYF.

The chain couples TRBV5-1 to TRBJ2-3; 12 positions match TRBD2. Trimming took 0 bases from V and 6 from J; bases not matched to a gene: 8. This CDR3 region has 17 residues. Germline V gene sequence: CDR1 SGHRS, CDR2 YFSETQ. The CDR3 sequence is CASSLAASGGATDTQYF. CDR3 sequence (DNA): TGCGCCAGCAGCTTGGCGGCTAGCGGGGGGGCAACGGATACGCAGTATTTT.

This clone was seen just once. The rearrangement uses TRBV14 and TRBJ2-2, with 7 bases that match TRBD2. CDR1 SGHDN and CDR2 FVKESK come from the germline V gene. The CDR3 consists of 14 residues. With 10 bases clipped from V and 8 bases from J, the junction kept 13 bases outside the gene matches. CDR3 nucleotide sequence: TGTGCCATCAGAGCGGGGCCCGGGACGGGGGAGCTGTTTTTT. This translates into CAIRAGPGTGELFF.